The clone carrying this T cell receptor beta chain showed up many times. Study processing details: For nucleated cells, counts were estimated from reference gene primer amplification. TCRdb's table, derived via immunoSEQ multiplex PCR, lists solely in-frame clones and lacks some. D and trimming were read from the DNA, whereas the V and J calls and clone size are those reported in that table. Of 150,000 to 200,000 clones in the sample, 75% to 90% were seen once. The sample comes from a study of blood T cell repertoires in COVID-19. At the level of the study: Samples taken during acute and convalescent COVID-19 were collected in the United States, Italy and Spain. Sources were T cells, B-cell-depleted T cells, or PBMCs; the material itself was cDNA or gDNA.

This CDR3 region has 14 residues. Trimming shortened V by 9 bases and J by 0 bases, and 12 bases separated the two germline ends. CDR1 is MNHEY, CDR2 SVGAGI, per germline. The sequenced sample consisted of peripheral blood. The receptor was isolated from a human donor in a cohort sampled during active COVID-19. This chain links TRBV6-5 with TRBJ1-3; D unclear. The CDR3 DNA reads TGTGCCAGTACGATGGCGGGCTCTGGAAACACCATATATTTT. Protein sequence: CASTMAGSGNTIYF.